This TCR beta chain was sequenced in a study of OX40 agonist ivuxolimab in advanced cancers. Sequencing used immunoSEQ multiplex PCR; TCRdb keeps in-frame clones, though not all of them. The sample includes tens of thousands of clones, about 83% of them seen just once. Germline CDR1 reads LNHNV; CDR2 reads YYDKDF (reference sequence). V was clipped by 5 bases and J by 6 bases, with 23 bases between them. The CDR3 totals 17 residues. Study-wide points: With doses of 0.1 to 3.0 mg/kg, CD4+ and CD8+ blood T cells had undergone clonal expansion by week 6.

Regarding this clone: Its antigen is undetermined.

This chain connects TRBV15 to TRBJ1-5, with D uncertain. The source is an adult with an advanced solid tumor such as melanoma, head and neck, liver or kidney cancer. The sequenced sample was CD4+ or CD8+ T cells sorted from blood, obtained in a trial of the OX40 agonist ivuxolimab. The CDR3 spells CATSARPWVDETQPQHF. The CDR3 nucleotides are TGTGCCACCAGCGCCCGTCCTTGGGTAGACGAGACTCAGCCCCAGCATTTT.